This T cell receptor (beta chain) was recorded in a study of breast tumors, draining lymph nodes, adjacent tissues. General study findings and limits: Data only fit, rather than demonstrated, lymph node origin of most tumor T cells. Tumor and nontumor repertoires were significantly more similar in luminal-like than in basal-like breast cancer. Tumors had less TCR diversity than lymph nodes, more than nontumor tissue.

Concerning this clonotype itself: Its antigen is not identified.

TCRdb analysed the multiplex PCR reads with MiXCR anew, one entry per CDR3 protein. The sample shows tens of thousands of distinct CDR3 sequences, approximately 57% of them seen only once. The CDR3 has 17 residues. V lost 2 bases to trimming and J lost 7 bases; unmatched junction nucleotides: 14. Germline V gene data show CDR1 as LNHNV and CDR2 as YYDKDF (reference sequence). The rearrangement links TRBV15 to TRBJ1-5, with 7 bases matching TRBD1. The source of this sequence is a female donor with breast cancer. Some clones in this sample may be carry-over from other donors' samples. The specimen was breast tumor tissue. CDR3 sequence (DNA): TGTGCCACCAGCAGATCTCCTGTGACAGGGCGTGTGCAGCCCCAGCATTTT. It translates to CATSRSPVTGRVQPQHF.